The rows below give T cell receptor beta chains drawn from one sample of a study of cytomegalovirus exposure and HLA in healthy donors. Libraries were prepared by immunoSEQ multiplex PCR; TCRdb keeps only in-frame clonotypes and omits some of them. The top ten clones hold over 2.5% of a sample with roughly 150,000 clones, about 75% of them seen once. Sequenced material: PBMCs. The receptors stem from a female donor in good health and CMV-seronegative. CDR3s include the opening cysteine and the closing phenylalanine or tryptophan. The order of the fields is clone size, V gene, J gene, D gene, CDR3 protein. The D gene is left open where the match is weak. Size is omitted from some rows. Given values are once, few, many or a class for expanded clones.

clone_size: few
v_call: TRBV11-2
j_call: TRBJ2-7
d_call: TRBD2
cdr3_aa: CASSFRRGAYEQYF

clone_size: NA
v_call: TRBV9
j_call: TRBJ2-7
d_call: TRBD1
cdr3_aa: CASSETGVGYEQYF

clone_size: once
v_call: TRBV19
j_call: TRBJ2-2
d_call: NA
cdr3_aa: CASSILQFRTGELFF

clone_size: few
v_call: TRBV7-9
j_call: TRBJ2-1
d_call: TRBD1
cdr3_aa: CASSYQRGGVAHNEQFF

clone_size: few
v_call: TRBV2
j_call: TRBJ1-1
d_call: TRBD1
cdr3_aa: CASSHTDRGTEAFF

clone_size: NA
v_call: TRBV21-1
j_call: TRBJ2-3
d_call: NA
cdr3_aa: CASSTRTGGGPDTQYF

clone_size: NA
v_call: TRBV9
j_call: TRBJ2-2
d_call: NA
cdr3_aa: CASSVDTGYGELFF

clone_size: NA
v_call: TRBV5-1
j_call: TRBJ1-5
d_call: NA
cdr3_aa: CASSFEGGQPQHF

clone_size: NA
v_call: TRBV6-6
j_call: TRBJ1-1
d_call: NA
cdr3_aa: CASSREQNTEAFF

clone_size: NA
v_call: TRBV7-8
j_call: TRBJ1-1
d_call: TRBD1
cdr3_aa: CASSPWTGEATEAFF

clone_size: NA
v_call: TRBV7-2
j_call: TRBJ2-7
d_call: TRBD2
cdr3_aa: CASSLGTSGKSYEQYF

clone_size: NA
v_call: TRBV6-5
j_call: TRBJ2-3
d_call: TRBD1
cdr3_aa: CASRAGGNTDTQYF

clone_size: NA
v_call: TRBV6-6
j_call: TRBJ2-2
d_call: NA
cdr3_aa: CATSDYKGTGELFF

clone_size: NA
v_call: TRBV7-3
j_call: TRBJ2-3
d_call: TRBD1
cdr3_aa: CASSIGTGRTDTQYF

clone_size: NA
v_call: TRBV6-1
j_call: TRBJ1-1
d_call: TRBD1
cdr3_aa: CASSEIGQGNTEAFF

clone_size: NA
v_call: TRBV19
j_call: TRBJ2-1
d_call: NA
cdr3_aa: CASSMETSYNEQFF

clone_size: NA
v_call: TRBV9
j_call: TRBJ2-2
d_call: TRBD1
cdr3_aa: CASSLQTGDTGELFF

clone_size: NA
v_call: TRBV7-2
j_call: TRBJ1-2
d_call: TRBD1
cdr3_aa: CASSFDRTGGYGYTF

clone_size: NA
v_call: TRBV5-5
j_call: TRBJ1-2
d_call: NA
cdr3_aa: CASSFSRQNYGYTF

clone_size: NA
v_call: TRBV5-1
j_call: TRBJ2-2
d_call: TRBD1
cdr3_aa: CASSSPPQGATGELFF

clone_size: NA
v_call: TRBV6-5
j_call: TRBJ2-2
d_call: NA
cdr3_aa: CASSRDFNTGELFF

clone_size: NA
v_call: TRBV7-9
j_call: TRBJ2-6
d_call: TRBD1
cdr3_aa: CASIRTGAVSGANVLTF

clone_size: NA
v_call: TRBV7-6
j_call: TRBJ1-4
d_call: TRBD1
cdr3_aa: CASSPPSGTVLEKLFF

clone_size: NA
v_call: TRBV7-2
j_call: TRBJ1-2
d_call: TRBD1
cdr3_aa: CASSPTGNYGYTF

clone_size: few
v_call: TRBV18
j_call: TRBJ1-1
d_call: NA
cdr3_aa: CASSPTRTVNTEAFF

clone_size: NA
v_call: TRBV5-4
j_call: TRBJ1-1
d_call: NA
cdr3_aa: CASSSNVDSEAFF

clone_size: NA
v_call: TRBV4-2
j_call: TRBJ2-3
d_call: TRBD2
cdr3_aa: CASSQEVLAGGTDTQYF

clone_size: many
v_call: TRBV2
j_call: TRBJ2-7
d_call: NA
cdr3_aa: CASSGVVRRNSYEQYF

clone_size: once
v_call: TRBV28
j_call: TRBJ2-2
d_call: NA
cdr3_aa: CASSAARPTQIRELFF

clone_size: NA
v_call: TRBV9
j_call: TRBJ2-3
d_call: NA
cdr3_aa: CASSVDGGATDTQYF

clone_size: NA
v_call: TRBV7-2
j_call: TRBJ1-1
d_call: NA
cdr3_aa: CASSLVSGRGNTEAFF

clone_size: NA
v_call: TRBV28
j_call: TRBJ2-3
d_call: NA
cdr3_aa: CASSGAGLGGYPTDTQYF

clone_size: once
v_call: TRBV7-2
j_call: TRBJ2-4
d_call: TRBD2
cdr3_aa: CASSSRGGNIQYF

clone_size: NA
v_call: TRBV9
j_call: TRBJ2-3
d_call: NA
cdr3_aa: CASSVRGGGTDTQYF

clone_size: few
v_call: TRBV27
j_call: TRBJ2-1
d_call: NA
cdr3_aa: CASSPLFTGGYNEQFF

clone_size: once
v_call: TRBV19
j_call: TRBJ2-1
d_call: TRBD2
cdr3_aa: CASRAGLAVYNEQFF

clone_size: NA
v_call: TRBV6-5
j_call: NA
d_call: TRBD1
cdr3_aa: CASGFGTGDHEQYF

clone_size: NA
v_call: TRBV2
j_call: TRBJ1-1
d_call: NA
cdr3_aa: CASSQGYTEAFF

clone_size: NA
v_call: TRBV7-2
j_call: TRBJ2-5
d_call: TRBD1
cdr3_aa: CASSRDRDSWETQYF

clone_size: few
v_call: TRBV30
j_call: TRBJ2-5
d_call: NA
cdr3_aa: CAWSPRTVTQETQYF

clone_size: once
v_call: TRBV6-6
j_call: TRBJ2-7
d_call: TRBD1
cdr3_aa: CASSLRTGAYEQYF

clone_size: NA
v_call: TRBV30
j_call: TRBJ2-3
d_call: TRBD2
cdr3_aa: CASSQGGTSGVTDTQYF

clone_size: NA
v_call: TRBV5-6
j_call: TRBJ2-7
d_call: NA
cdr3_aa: CASSLAPLEAYEQYF

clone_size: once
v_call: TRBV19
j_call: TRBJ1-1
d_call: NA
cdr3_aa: CVSSSVGGGNTEAFF

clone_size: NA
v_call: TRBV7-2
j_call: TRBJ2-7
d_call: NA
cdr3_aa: CASSLLTYEQYF

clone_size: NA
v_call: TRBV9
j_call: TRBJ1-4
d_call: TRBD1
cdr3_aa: CASSGRDRINEKLFF

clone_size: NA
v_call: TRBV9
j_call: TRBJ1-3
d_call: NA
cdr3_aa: CASSVEPRHGGNTIYF

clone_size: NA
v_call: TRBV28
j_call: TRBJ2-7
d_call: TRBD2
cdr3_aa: CASIAGGDEQYF

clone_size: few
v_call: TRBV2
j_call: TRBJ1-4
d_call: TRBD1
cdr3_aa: CASGKNRGREKLFF

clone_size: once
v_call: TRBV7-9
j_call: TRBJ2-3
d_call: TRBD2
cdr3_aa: CSSSRFRSGRGTDTQYF

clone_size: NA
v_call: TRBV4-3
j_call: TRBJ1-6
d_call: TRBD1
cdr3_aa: CASSQTDFGTGDGNSPLHF

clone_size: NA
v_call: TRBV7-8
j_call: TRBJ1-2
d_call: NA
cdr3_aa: CASSFVPGDLYGYTF